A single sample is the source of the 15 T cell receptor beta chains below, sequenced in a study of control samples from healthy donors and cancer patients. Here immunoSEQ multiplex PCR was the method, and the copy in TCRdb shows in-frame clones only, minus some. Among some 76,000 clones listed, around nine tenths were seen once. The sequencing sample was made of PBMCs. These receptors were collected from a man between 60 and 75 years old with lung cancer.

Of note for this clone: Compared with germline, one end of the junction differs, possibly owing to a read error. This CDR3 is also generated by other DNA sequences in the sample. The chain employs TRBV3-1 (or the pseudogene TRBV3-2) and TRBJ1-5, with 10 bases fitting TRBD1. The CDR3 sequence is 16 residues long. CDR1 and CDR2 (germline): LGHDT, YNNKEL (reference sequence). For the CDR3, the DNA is TGTGCCAGCAGTCAAGATATGACAGGGGGCGTTCAGCCCCAGCATTTT. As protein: CASSQDMTGGVQPQHF.

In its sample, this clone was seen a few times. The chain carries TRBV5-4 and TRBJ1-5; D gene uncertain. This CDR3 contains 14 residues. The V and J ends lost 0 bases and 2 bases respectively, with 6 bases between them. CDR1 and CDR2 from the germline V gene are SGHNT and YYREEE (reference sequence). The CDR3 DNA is TGTGCCAGCAGCTTGGACATGGGCAATCAGCCCCAGCATTTT. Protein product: CASSLDMGNQPQHF.

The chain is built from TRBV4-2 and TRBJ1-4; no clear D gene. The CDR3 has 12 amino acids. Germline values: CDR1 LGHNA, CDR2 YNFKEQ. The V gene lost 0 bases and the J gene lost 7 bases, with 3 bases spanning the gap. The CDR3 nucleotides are TGTGCCAGCAGCCAAGAAACTGAAAAACTGTTTTTT. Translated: CASSQETEKLFF.

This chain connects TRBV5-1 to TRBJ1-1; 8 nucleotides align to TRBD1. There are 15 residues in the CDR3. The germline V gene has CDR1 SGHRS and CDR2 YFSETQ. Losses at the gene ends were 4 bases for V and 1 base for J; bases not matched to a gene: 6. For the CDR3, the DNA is TGCGCCAGCAGCCGAGGACAGGGACAGAACACTGAAGCTTTCTTT. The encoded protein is CASSRGQGQNTEAFF.

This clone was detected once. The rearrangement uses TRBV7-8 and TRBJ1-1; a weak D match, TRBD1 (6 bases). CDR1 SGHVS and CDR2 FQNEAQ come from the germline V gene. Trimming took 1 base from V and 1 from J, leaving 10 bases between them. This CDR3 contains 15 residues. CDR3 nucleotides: TGTGCCAGCAGCTTAGGACAAGGGGGGAACACTGAAGCTTTCTTT. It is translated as CASSLGQGGNTEAFF.

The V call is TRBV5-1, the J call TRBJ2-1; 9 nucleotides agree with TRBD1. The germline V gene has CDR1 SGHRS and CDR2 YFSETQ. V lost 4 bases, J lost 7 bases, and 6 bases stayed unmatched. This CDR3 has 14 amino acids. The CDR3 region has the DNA TGCGCCAGCAGCGAACAGGGGGCGGTGAATGAGCAGTTCTTC. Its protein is CASSEQGAVNEQFF.

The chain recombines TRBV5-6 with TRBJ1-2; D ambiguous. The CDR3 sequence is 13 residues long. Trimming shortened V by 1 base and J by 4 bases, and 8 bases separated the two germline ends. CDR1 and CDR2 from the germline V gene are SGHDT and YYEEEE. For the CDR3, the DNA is TGTGCCAGCAGCTTGCAGGAATCCTATGGCTACACCTTC. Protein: CASSLQESYGYTF.

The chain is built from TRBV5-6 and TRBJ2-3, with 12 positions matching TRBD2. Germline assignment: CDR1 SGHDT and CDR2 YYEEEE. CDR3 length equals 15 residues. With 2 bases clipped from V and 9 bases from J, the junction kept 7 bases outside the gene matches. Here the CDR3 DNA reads TGTGCCAGCAGCTTAGGACTAGCGGGGTGGAGAACGCAGTATTTT. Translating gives CASSLGLAGWRTQYF.

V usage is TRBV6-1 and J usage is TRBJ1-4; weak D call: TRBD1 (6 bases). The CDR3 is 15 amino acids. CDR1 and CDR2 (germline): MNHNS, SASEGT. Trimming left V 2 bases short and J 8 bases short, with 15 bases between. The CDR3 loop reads CASSERTRGEEKLFF. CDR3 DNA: TGTGCCAGCAGTGAACGAACCAGGGGCGAAGAAAAACTGTTTTTT.

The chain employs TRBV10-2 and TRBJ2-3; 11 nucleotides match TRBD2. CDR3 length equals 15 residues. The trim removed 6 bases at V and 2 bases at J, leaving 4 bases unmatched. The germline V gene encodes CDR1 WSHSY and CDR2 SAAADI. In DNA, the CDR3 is TGCGCCAGCAGGAGACTAGCGGGGCCCACAGATACGCAGTATTTT. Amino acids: CASRRLAGPTDTQYF.

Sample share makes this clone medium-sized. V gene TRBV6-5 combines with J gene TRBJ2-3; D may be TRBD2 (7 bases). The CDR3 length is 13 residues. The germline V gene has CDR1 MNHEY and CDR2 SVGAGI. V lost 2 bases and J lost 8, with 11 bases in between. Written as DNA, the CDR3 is TGTGCCAGCAGTTACGCAAGGGGGGGTACGCAGTATTTT. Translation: CASSYARGGTQYF.

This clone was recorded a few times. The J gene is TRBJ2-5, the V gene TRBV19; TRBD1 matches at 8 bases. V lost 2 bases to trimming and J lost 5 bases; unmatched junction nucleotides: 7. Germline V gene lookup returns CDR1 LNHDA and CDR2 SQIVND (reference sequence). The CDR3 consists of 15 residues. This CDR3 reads CASSIIQGAGETQYF. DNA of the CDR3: TGTGCCAGTAGTATAATCCAGGGGGCAGGGGAGACCCAGTACTTC.

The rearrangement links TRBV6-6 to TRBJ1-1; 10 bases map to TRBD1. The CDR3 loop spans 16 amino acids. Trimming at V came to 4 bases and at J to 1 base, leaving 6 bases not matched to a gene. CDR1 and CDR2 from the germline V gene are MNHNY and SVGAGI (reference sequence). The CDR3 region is CASSSRTGGKNTEAFF. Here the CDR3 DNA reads TGTGCCAGCAGTTCCCGGACAGGGGGGAAGAACACTGAAGCTTTCTTT.

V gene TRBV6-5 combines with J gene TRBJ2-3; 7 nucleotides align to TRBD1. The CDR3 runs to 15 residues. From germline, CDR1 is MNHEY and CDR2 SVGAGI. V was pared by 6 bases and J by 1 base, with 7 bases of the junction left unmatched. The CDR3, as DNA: TGTGCCAGCAGCCGCGACAGGGCGGGCACAGATACGCAGTATTTT. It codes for CASSRDRAGTDTQYF.

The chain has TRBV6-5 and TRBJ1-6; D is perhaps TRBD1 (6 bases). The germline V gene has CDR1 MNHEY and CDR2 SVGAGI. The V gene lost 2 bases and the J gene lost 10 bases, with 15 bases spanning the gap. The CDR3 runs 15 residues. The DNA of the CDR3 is TGTGCCAGCAGTTACCGAGGGGGGGGGACATCACCCCTCCACTTT. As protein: CASSYRGGGTSPLHF.